A selection of T cell receptor beta chains follows, all from one sample in a study of human T cells and chemical hapten exposure. MiXCR, run by TCRdb on the RACE reads, gives a single entry per CDR3 protein. The sample includes some 400,000 distinct CDR3 sequences, roughly 4.8% of them seen just once. The sample was whole blood, taken in connection with sensitization to the hapten diphenylcyclopropenone (DPC). The receptors shown here come from a woman aged 50 to 65 with alopecia areata. Some clones in this sample may be carry-over from other donors' samples. Each CDR3 is given with its conserved first and last residue. Fields, in order: CDR3 length, V gene, clone size, D gene, J gene, CDR3 DNA, CDR3 protein. D genes are given only for firm matches. Some rows have no size entry. The others give once, few or many, or a class for an expanded clone.

CDR3 length: 15; V gene: TRBV6-1; clone size: many; D gene: TRBD2; J gene: TRBJ2-3; CDR3 DNA: TGTGCCAGCAGTGTGCTAGCGGGGTCGGCAGATACGCAGTATTTT; CDR3 protein: CASSVLAGSADTQYF
CDR3 length: 12; V gene: TRBV5-4; clone size: .; D gene: .; J gene: TRBJ1-5; CDR3 DNA: TGTGCCAGCAGCTTAGGAACAGAGCCCCAGCATTTT; CDR3 protein: CASSLGTEPQHF
CDR3 length: 13; V gene: TRBV4-2; clone size: many; D gene: .; J gene: TRBJ1-4; CDR3 DNA: TGTGCCAGCAGCCAAGGTCTCTCTTCAGGACTGTTTTTT; CDR3 protein: CASSQGLSSGLFF
CDR3 length: 17; V gene: TRBV18; clone size: many; D gene: TRBD1; J gene: TRBJ1-1; CDR3 DNA: TGTGCCAGCTCCCCCGCAGGGGGCAACATTGGTAGCACTGAAGCTTTCTTT; CDR3 protein: CASSPAGGNIGSTEAFF
CDR3 length: 17; V gene: TRBV2; clone size: many; D gene: .; J gene: TRBJ2-5; CDR3 DNA: TGTGCCAGCAGTTCTTCTCTCGGAGGGGCCACAGGAGAGACCCAGTACTTC; CDR3 protein: CASSSSLGGATGETQYF
CDR3 length: 14; V gene: TRBV7-6; clone size: many; D gene: .; J gene: TRBJ1-1; CDR3 DNA: TGTGCCAGCAGCTTAAGGGCTATGAACACTGAAGCTTTCTTT; CDR3 protein: CASSLRAMNTEAFF
CDR3 length: 15; V gene: TRBV7-6; clone size: many; D gene: .; J gene: TRBJ2-1; CDR3 DNA: TGTGCCAGCAGCCCGACTGGGGTAGGGGATGGTGAGCAGTTCTTC; CDR3 protein: CASSPTGVGDGEQFF
CDR3 length: 13; V gene: TRBV2; clone size: many; D gene: .; J gene: TRBJ1-6; CDR3 DNA: TGTGCCAGCGGAGGGGGGGATAATTCACCTCTCCACTTT; CDR3 protein: CASGGGDNSPLHF
CDR3 length: 15; V gene: TRBV13; clone size: many; D gene: TRBD2; J gene: TRBJ2-5; CDR3 DNA: TGTGCCAGCAGACCGACCGGGACTATCCAAGAGACCCAGTACTTC; CDR3 protein: CASRPTGTIQETQYF
CDR3 length: 15; V gene: TRBV25-1; clone size: few; D gene: .; J gene: TRBJ2-5; CDR3 DNA: TGTGCCAGCAGTGATTGGTCAACAGGCCAAGAGACCCAGTACTTC; CDR3 protein: CASSDWSTGQETQYF
CDR3 length: 15; V gene: TRBV7-2; clone size: .; D gene: .; J gene: TRBJ1-5; CDR3 DNA: TGTGCCAGCAGCTTAGAGGTAGGGCGTAATCAGCCCCAGCATTTT; CDR3 protein: CASSLEVGRNQPQHF
CDR3 length: 17; V gene: TRBV29-1; clone size: .; D gene: .; J gene: TRBJ2-2; CDR3 DNA: TGCAGCGTTGAAAGGTTTAGGACGCCGACGAACACCGGGGAGCTGTTTTTT; CDR3 protein: CSVERFRTPTNTGELFF
CDR3 length: 14; V gene: TRBV6-1; clone size: many; D gene: .; J gene: TRBJ1-2; CDR3 DNA: TGTGCCAGCAGTGATCCAGGGCGTAACTATGGCTACACCTTC; CDR3 protein: CASSDPGRNYGYTF
CDR3 length: 13; V gene: TRBV2; clone size: few; D gene: .; J gene: TRBJ2-2; CDR3 DNA: TGTGCCAGCAGTGAATCGGCCCCCGGGGAGCTGTTTTTT; CDR3 protein: CASSESAPGELFF
CDR3 length: 14; V gene: TRBV7-9; clone size: many; D gene: TRBD1; J gene: TRBJ2-1; CDR3 DNA: TGTGCCAGCAGTGACACAGGGGGCAAAAATGAGCAGTTCTTC; CDR3 protein: CASSDTGGKNEQFF
CDR3 length: 14; V gene: TRBV5-1; clone size: few; D gene: .; J gene: TRBJ2-5; CDR3 DNA: TGCGCCAGCAGCTTGGGCGGGAACGTGGAGACCCAGTACTTC; CDR3 protein: CASSLGGNVETQYF
CDR3 length: 13; V gene: TRBV7-2; clone size: .; D gene: TRBD1; J gene: TRBJ1-2; CDR3 DNA: TGTGCCAGCAGCGAAAGGGGGCAAGATGGCTACACCTTC; CDR3 protein: CASSERGQDGYTF
CDR3 length: 14; V gene: TRBV12-3/TRBV12-4; clone size: many; D gene: .; J gene: TRBJ1-1; CDR3 DNA: TGTGCCAGCACGTCCTATGGAGGAAAGGGTGAAGCTTTCTTT; CDR3 protein: CASTSYGGKGEAFF
CDR3 length: 16; V gene: TRBV2; clone size: few; D gene: TRBD1; J gene: TRBJ2-2; CDR3 DNA: TGTGCCAGCAGTGATTACCGCTCGACAGGGACCGGGGAGCTGTTTTTT; CDR3 protein: CASSDYRSTGTGELFF
CDR3 length: 16; V gene: TRBV7-8; clone size: many; D gene: .; J gene: TRBJ2-6; CDR3 DNA: TGTGCCAGCAGCCTCTATAGGGGCTCTGGGGCCAACGTCCTGACTTTC; CDR3 protein: CASSLYRGSGANVLTF
CDR3 length: 14; V gene: TRBV6-1; clone size: few; D gene: .; J gene: TRBJ1-1; CDR3 DNA: TGTGCCAGCAGTGAAGTAGCCGTGCTCACTGAAGCTTTCTTT; CDR3 protein: CASSEVAVLTEAFF
CDR3 length: 16; V gene: TRBV5-1; clone size: .; D gene: .; J gene: TRBJ1-1; CDR3 DNA: TGCGCCAGCAGCTTGATATCGATGGGCACGAACACTGAAGCTTTCTTT; CDR3 protein: CASSLISMGTNTEAFF
CDR3 length: 14; V gene: TRBV20-1; clone size: many; D gene: TRBD1; J gene: TRBJ2-7; CDR3 DNA: TGCAGTGCTAGACTGGACAGGGCACCCTACGAGCAGTACTTC; CDR3 protein: CSARLDRAPYEQYF
CDR3 length: 15; V gene: TRBV10-2; clone size: .; D gene: .; J gene: TRBJ2-6; CDR3 DNA: TGCGCCAGCGCCGTCGGGGAGGTTGGGGCCAACGTCCTGACTTTC; CDR3 protein: CASAVGEVGANVLTF
CDR3 length: 16; V gene: TRBV5-1; clone size: few; D gene: .; J gene: TRBJ1-1; CDR3 DNA: TGCGCCAGCAGCTTGTATCCTCAGGGAAAGAACACTGAAGCTTTCTTT; CDR3 protein: CASSLYPQGKNTEAFF
CDR3 length: 15; V gene: TRBV6-5; clone size: many; D gene: TRBD2; J gene: TRBJ2-2; CDR3 DNA: TGTGCCAGCAGGGGACTAGCGGCGAACACCGGGGAGCTGTTTTTT; CDR3 protein: CASRGLAANTGELFF
CDR3 length: 15; V gene: TRBV11-2; clone size: many; D gene: TRBD1; J gene: TRBJ2-3; CDR3 DNA: TGTGCCAGCACTATTTCATGGACAGGGGCAGATACGCAGTATTTT; CDR3 protein: CASTISWTGADTQYF
CDR3 length: 14; V gene: TRBV12-5; clone size: .; D gene: .; J gene: TRBJ1-1; CDR3 DNA: TGTGCTAGTGGCCATGGGCAGGTGAACACTGAAGCTTTCTTT; CDR3 protein: CASGHGQVNTEAFF
CDR3 length: 14; V gene: TRBV27; clone size: many; D gene: .; J gene: TRBJ1-5; CDR3 DNA: TGTGCCAGCAGTTTATCAGGGATAGGCCAGCCCCAGCATTTT; CDR3 protein: CASSLSGIGQPQHF
CDR3 length: 14; V gene: TRBV9; clone size: few; D gene: .; J gene: TRBJ2-5; CDR3 DNA: TGTGCCAGCGCTGAGGGGGGGCCGAGAGAGACCCAGTACTTC; CDR3 protein: CASAEGGPRETQYF
CDR3 length: 16; V gene: TRBV6-5; clone size: many; D gene: .; J gene: TRBJ1-1; CDR3 DNA: TGTGCCAGCAGTTACTCGACGGCAGGGGCGGACACTGAAGCTTTCTTT; CDR3 protein: CASSYSTAGADTEAFF
CDR3 length: 14; V gene: TRBV7-2; clone size: few; D gene: TRBD2; J gene: TRBJ2-7; CDR3 DNA: TGTGCCAGCAGGCTAGCGGGAGGGCCCAACGAGCAGTACTTC; CDR3 protein: CASRLAGGPNEQYF
CDR3 length: 15; V gene: TRBV10-2; clone size: many; D gene: .; J gene: TRBJ1-5; CDR3 DNA: TGCGCCAGCAGGGACGGGGTCGCGTATAATCAGCCCCAGCATTTT; CDR3 protein: CASRDGVAYNQPQHF
CDR3 length: 14; V gene: TRBV30; clone size: few; D gene: .; J gene: TRBJ1-5; CDR3 DNA: TGTGCCTGGAGTGGAGGAGTGAGCAATCAGCCCCAGCATTTT; CDR3 protein: CAWSGGVSNQPQHF
CDR3 length: 14; V gene: TRBV16; clone size: many; D gene: .; J gene: TRBJ1-1; CDR3 DNA: TGTGCCAGCAGCCAAGGCACCGGGGACACTGAAGCTTTCTTT; CDR3 protein: CASSQGTGDTEAFF
CDR3 length: 13; V gene: TRBV7-2; clone size: many; D gene: .; J gene: TRBJ2-3; CDR3 DNA: TGTGCCAGCAGCCCGGAGATCGCAGATACGCAGTATTTT; CDR3 protein: CASSPEIADTQYF
CDR3 length: 14; V gene: TRBV6-1; clone size: few; D gene: .; J gene: TRBJ1-3; CDR3 DNA: TGTGCCAGCATCGACCTTGTCTCTGGAAACACCATATATTTT; CDR3 protein: CASIDLVSGNTIYF
CDR3 length: 11; V gene: TRBV14; clone size: .; D gene: .; J gene: TRBJ2-7; CDR3 DNA: TGTGCCAGCAGCCAAGCGCCAGTTGTATACTTC; CDR3 protein: CASSQAPVVYF
CDR3 length: 13; V gene: TRBV29-1; clone size: .; D gene: .; J gene: TRBJ1-5; CDR3 DNA: TGCAGCGTTGATACAGGGAGCGGTCAGCCCCAGCATTTT; CDR3 protein: CSVDTGSGQPQHF
CDR3 length: 17; V gene: TRBV7-8; clone size: few; D gene: TRBD2; J gene: TRBJ2-3; CDR3 DNA: TGTGCCAGCAGCCCGACGCTAGCGGGAGATTTCACAGATACGCAGTATTTT; CDR3 protein: CASSPTLAGDFTDTQYF
CDR3 length: 17; V gene: TRBV6-2/TRBV6-3; clone size: .; D gene: .; J gene: TRBJ2-6; CDR3 DNA: TGTGCCAGCAGGGCCGGGGTAGGGTCCTCTGGGGCCAACGTCCTGACTTTC; CDR3 protein: CASRAGVGSSGANVLTF
CDR3 length: 15; V gene: TRBV10-3; clone size: .; D gene: TRBD1; J gene: TRBJ2-5; CDR3 DNA: TGTGCCATCAGGCCGGGACAGGGGCCTCTGGAGACCCAGTACTTC; CDR3 protein: CAIRPGQGPLETQYF
CDR3 length: 13; V gene: TRBV7-6; clone size: many; D gene: .; J gene: TRBJ2-2; CDR3 DNA: TGTGCCAGTCAGGAACCGAACACCGGGGAGCTGTTTTTT; CDR3 protein: CASQEPNTGELFF
CDR3 length: 13; V gene: TRBV5-1; clone size: .; D gene: TRBD2; J gene: TRBJ2-1; CDR3 DNA: TGCGCCAGCAGCACGGGACTAGAGAATGAGCAGTTCTTC; CDR3 protein: CASSTGLENEQFF
CDR3 length: 14; V gene: TRBV14; clone size: many; D gene: .; J gene: TRBJ1-1; CDR3 DNA: TGTGCCAGCAGCTTTCGACGAGAGGACACTGAAGCTTTCTTT; CDR3 protein: CASSFRREDTEAFF
CDR3 length: 17; V gene: TRBV12-3/TRBV12-4; clone size: few; D gene: TRBD1; J gene: TRBJ2-7; CDR3 DNA: TGTGCCAGCAGTCCCCCCTCCTGGGACAGGGGTACCTACGAGCAGTACTTC; CDR3 protein: CASSPPSWDRGTYEQYF
CDR3 length: 11; V gene: TRBV15; clone size: many; D gene: .; J gene: TRBJ2-7; CDR3 DNA: TGTGCCACCAGCGTTGGGGCCGAGCAGTACTTC; CDR3 protein: CATSVGAEQYF
CDR3 length: 15; V gene: TRBV20-1; clone size: few; D gene: .; J gene: TRBJ2-4; CDR3 DNA: TGCAGTGCTTTTGGGGCAGACCTAGCCAAAAACATTCAGTACTTC; CDR3 protein: CSAFGADLAKNIQYF